The entry that follows covers one T cell receptor beta chain sequence. Antigen: not known. CDR1 and CDR2 from the germline V gene are LNHDA and SQIVND (reference sequence). V shed 5 bases, J shed 9 bases, and the junction held 7 bases outside the gene matches. The CDR3 contains 14 residues. This PCR relied on a set of 60 Vbeta primers and 13 Jbeta primers. Sequencing was performed with immunoSEQ multiplex PCR; in TCRdb, only in-frame clones are kept and a portion is missing. The sample includes over 200,000 clones, 70% to 80% of them seen just once. The sample is drawn from a study of cytomegalovirus exposure and HLA in healthy donors. The study, taken as a whole, reports: Evidence from a later analysis indicated that most CMV-associated TCR beta chains looked HLA-restricted.

The sequence derives from a woman aged 55-75 years in good health and CMV-seropositive. The material sequenced was PBMCs. The rearrangement links TRBV19 to TRBJ2-1; 10 positions match TRBD1. Here the CDR3 reads CASSADRGRVEQFF. CDR3 nucleotides: TGTGCCAGTAGTGCTGACAGGGGGCGGGTTGAGCAGTTCTTC. Combining the CDR3 with reference TRBV19 and TRBJ2-1 gives the whole variable domain DGGITQSPKYLFRKEGQNVTLSCEQNLNHDAMYWYRQDPGQGLRLIYYSQIVNDFQKGDIAEGYSVSREKKESFPLTVTSAQKNPTAFYLCASSADRGRVEQFFGPGTRLTVL.